This T cell receptor (beta chain) was documented in a study of blood T cell repertoires in COVID-19. Germline V CDR1 and CDR2: MGHRA, YSYEKL. V gave up 4 bases and J gave up 2 bases; unmatched junction bases: 6. The CDR3 is 16 amino acids. The table came from immunoSEQ multiplex PCR; TCRdb's copy has only in-frame clones and leaves some out. The sample includes roughly 190,000 clones, around 86% of them seen just once. Sample: peripheral blood. The sequence derives from a man in his 70s with acute or convalescent COVID-19. The chain combines TRBV4-1 with TRBJ2-3, with 10 bases that match TRBD2. This chain's CDR3 is CASSPWSGGDTDTQYF. The CDR3 nucleotides read TGCGCCAGCAGCCCATGGAGCGGGGGGGACACAGATACGCAGTATTTT.